These 17 T cell receptor beta chains came from one sample sequenced in a study of T cell repertoires in cytomegalovirus infection. These receptors' antigens are unknown. TCRdb re-called the reads with MiXCR, one entry per CDR3 protein. The sample lists about 340,000 distinct CDR3 sequences; just under 30% were seen once. The sequences come from cultured PBMCs, collected from culture after CMV antigen stimulation. These receptors came from a human donor in good health (CMV status not recorded). Some clones in this sample may be carry-over from other donors' samples.

This clonotype was counted ten times or more. This chain uses TRBV12-3 or TRBV12-4 with TRBJ1-1; D possibly corresponds to TRBD1 (5 bases). Between the trimmed V and J ends, which lost 5 bases and 4 bases, there was a span of 8 bases. This CDR3 comprises 12 residues. CDR3 DNA sequence: TGTGCCAGCAGTCCAGGGTCCACTGAAGCTTTCTTT. Residues: CASSPGSTEAFF.

The chain combines TRBV18 with TRBJ2-7, with 9 bases that match TRBD2. This CDR3 comprises 15 residues. Germline loops: CDR1 KGHSH, CDR2 LQKENI. Losses at the gene ends were 2 bases for V and 5 bases for J; bases not matched to a gene: 7. CDR3 sequence (DNA): TGTGCCAGCTCACCATCCAGCGGGAGGTCCCACGAGCAGTACTTC. It codes for CASSPSSGRSHEQYF.

Comment on this clonotype: Since a much larger clone is just one base distant, this may be a read error. The chain recombines TRBV7-9 with TRBJ1-1; weak D call: TRBD1 (6 bases). Germline V gives CDR1 SEHNR, CDR2 FQNEAQ (reference sequence). The CDR3 has 16 amino acids. CDR3 DNA: TGTGCCAGCAGCTTAGTCTCTTTAGGGGGGAACACTGAAGCTATCTTT. Translated: CASSLVSLGGNTEAIF.

This clonotype occurred once. The V call is TRBV5-1, the J call TRBJ2-1; D is uncertain. In germline, CDR1 is SGHRS, CDR2 YFSETQ. Trimming left V 0 bases short and J 5 bases short, with 9 bases between. The CDR3 is 14 residues long. CDR3 region: CASSLAWGHNEQFF. The DNA for the CDR3 is TGCGCCAGCAGCTTGGCGTGGGGTCACAATGAGCAGTTCTTC.

The V and J genes are TRBV6-5 and TRBJ1-4, with D hard to call. The CDR3 covers 11 residues. Trimming cost V 6 bases and J 8 bases, with 7 bases left between them. Germline CDR1 reads MNHEY; CDR2 reads SVGAGI. The CDR3 spells CASSRGEKLFF. DNA of the CDR3: TGTGCCAGCAGCCGCGGGGAAAAACTGTTTTTT.

This clonotype was found many times. The chain couples TRBV7-9 to TRBJ2-1; 8 positions match TRBD2. Germline loops: CDR1 SEHNR, CDR2 FQNEAQ (reference sequence). With 3 bases clipped from V and 4 bases from J, the junction kept 5 bases outside the gene matches. The CDR3 extends over 15 amino acids. The CDR3 reads CASSFLAGHYNEQFF. CDR3 sequence (DNA): TGTGCCAGCAGCTTTCTAGCGGGCCATTACAATGAGCAGTTCTTC.

This clonotype was counted a few times. Written as DNA, the CDR3 is TGTGCCAGTAGTATAGATCAACGTGGGCAGCCCCAGCATTTT. Translating gives CASSIDQRGQPQHF. J is TRBJ1-5 and V is TRBV19; no definite D call. The V gene lost 0 bases and the J gene lost 7 bases, with 10 bases spanning the gap. Germline V lookup: CDR1 LNHDA, CDR2 SQIVND (reference sequence). The CDR3 totals 14 residues.

The chain uses TRBV12-5 and TRBJ1-2, with a possible D match to TRBD1 (5 bases). CDR1 is LGHNT, CDR2 FRNRAP, per germline. With 6 bases removed from V and 8 bases from J, the gap between germline ends came to 16 bases. The CDR3 runs 13 residues. CDR3 in amino acids: CASGKTASGGYTF. The CDR3 DNA is TGTGCTAGTGGAAAGACAGCCTCAGGGGGCTACACCTTC. Complete variable domain (other parts from reference TRBV12-5 and TRBJ1-2): DARVTQTPRHKVTEMGQEVTMRCQPILGHNTVFWYRQTMMQGLELLAYFRNRAPLDDSGMPKDRFSAEMPDATLATLKIQPSEPRDSAVYFCASGKTASGGYTFGSGTRLTVV.

This clonotype was counted a few times. The gene calls are TRBV11-2 and TRBJ1-1; the D gene is possibly TRBD1 (5 bases). Trimming removed 5 bases from V and 2 bases from J, with 12 bases in between. This CDR3 has 14 amino acids. CDR1 is SGHAT and CDR2 is FQNNGV in the germline V gene. DNA for the CDR3: TGTGCCAGCAGCACCCAGGGACTTAACACTGAAGCTTTCTTT. Residues: CASSTQGLNTEAFF.

This clonotype was found a few times. The chain is built from TRBV6-1 and TRBJ2-3; D perhaps matches TRBD2 (6 bases). This CDR3 comprises 16 residues. Trimming took 3 bases from V and 3 from J, leaving 16 bases between them. CDR1 is MNHNS, CDR2 SASEGT, per germline. CDR3 coding DNA: TGTGCCAGCAGTGATCCGGGGGTTAGCGGTACAGATACGCAGTATTTT. Encoded protein: CASSDPGVSGTDTQYF.

The chain has TRBV29-1 and TRBJ1-1; weak D call: TRBD1 (5 bases). The CDR3 runs 13 residues. V dropped 3 bases and J dropped 4 bases, with 12 bases sitting between them. Germline CDR1 is SQVTM and CDR2 is ANQGSEA. CDR3 bases: TGCAGCGTTGATGGGGGGGTGGTCACTGAAGCTTTCTTT. Translating it yields CSVDGGVVTEAFF.

The chain carries TRBV5-8 and TRBJ2-7; 9 positions agree with TRBD2. The V gene end was trimmed by 0 bases and the J gene end by 7 bases; junction bases not matched to a gene: 5. Germline values: CDR1 SGHTS, CDR2 YDEGEE. This CDR3 contains 14 residues. CDR3 loop: CASSLDSGRSEQYF. Here the CDR3 DNA reads TGTGCCAGCAGCTTGGATAGCGGGAGATCAGAGCAGTACTTC.

This clonotype was detected a few times. The gene calls are TRBV4-2 and TRBJ1-6; unclear D gene. V lost 2 bases and J 4 bases, leaving 6 bases between the germline ends. CDR1 and CDR2 (germline): LGHNA, YNFKEQ. The CDR3 runs to 14 residues. In DNA form, the CDR3 reads TGTGCCAGCAGCCAAAAGGTTTATAATTCACCCCTCCACTTT. This encodes CASSQKVYNSPLHF.

The chain couples TRBV29-1 to TRBJ2-3; 10 nucleotides match TRBD2. Germline assignment: CDR1 SQVTM and CDR2 ANQGSEA. Trimming at V came to 7 bases and at J to 4 bases, leaving 17 bases not matched to a gene. CDR3 length: 17 residues. CDR3 region: CSASPMFLAGVSDTQYF. In DNA, the CDR3 is TGCAGCGCAAGTCCCATGTTTCTAGCGGGAGTTTCAGATACGCAGTATTTT.

The J gene is TRBJ1-5, the V gene TRBV7-4; TRBD1 matches 8 bases. This CDR3 contains 14 residues. Looked up from germline, CDR1 is SGHVT and CDR2 is SQSDAQ. J gave up 9 bases and V 5 bases, and 9 bases lay outside the gene matches. DNA of the CDR3: TGTGCCAGCAGCCCAGGACAGGGCTCAGGGCCCCAGCATTTT. Encoded protein: CASSPGQGSGPQHF.

This clonotype showed up just a few times. The rearrangement links TRBV2 to TRBJ1-1; weak D call: TRBD1 (5 bases). The germline CDR1 and CDR2 sequences are SNHLY and FYNNEI. V was clipped by 6 bases and J by 0 bases, with 11 bases between them. The CDR3 is made up of 14 amino acids. CDR3 loop: CASRQDRMNTEAFF. For the CDR3, the DNA is TGTGCCAGCAGACAGGACCGTATGAACACTGAAGCTTTCTTT.

The table lists this clonotype with a few counts. Sequence at one end of the junction differs from germline and may be a read error. V and J are TRBV28 and TRBJ1-1, with TRBD1 identical over 7 bases. Germline lookup yields CDR1 MDHEN and CDR2 SYDVKM. The CDR3 totals 13 residues. The CDR3 nucleotides are TGTGCCAGCAGATCGACAGGGCCAGAGTCAGGGGGCTTT. Translation gives CASRSTGPESGGF.